A single sample is the source of the 30 T cell receptor beta chains below, sequenced in a study of OX40 agonist ivuxolimab in advanced cancers. Method: immunoSEQ multiplex PCR; TCRdb's copy keeps in-frame clones and lacks some. The sample holds about 89,000 clones, more than 85% seen once. The specimen comprised CD4+ or CD8+ T cells sorted from blood, sampled in a trial of the OX40 agonist ivuxolimab. The receptor set was obtained from an adult with an advanced solid tumor such as melanoma, head and neck, liver or kidney cancer.

This clone was found once. This chain uses TRBV5-1 with TRBJ2-5; no definite D call. Trimming removed 0 bases from V and 1 base from J, with 1 base in between. Germline CDR1 is SGHRS and CDR2 is YFSETQ. The CDR3 has 12 amino acids. The CDR3 DNA reads as TGCGCCAGCAGCTTGGGCCAAGAGACCCAGTACTTC. This sequence encodes CASSLGQETQYF.

The genes are TRBV7-8 and TRBJ2-5; D remains unclear. V lost 1 base and J lost 5, with 20 bases in between. Germline V gives CDR1 SGHVS, CDR2 FQNEAQ. This CDR3 is 17 amino acids long. As DNA, the CDR3 is TGTGCCAGCAGCTTAGGGCAAACTCCCGGCAGTGTGGAGACCCAGTACTTC. Translated: CASSLGQTPGSVETQYF.

CDR3 sequence (DNA): TGCGCCAGCAGCTTGACTTCAGTCGCCTCCGAGACCCAGTACTTC. As protein: CASSLTSVASETQYF. This rearrangement joins TRBV5-1 to TRBJ2-5; D unclear. CDR1 SGHRS and CDR2 YFSETQ come from the germline V gene. CDR3 size: 15 residues. Trimming cost V 1 base and J 5 bases, with 15 bases left between them.

The V and J genes are TRBV5-6 and TRBJ1-6, with 9 bases that match TRBD1. The trim removed 0 bases at V and 12 bases at J, leaving 7 bases unmatched. The CDR3 is 15 residues long. The V gene's germline CDR1 is SGHDT and CDR2 YYEEEE. The CDR3 region is CASSLVGQGRLPLHF. CDR3 in DNA: TGTGCCAGCAGCTTGGTCGGACAGGGGCGTTTACCCCTCCACTTT.

The chain combines TRBV5-1 with TRBJ1-1, with D maybe TRBD1 (5 bases). Between the trimmed V and J ends, which lost 1 base and 4 bases, there was a span of 8 bases. Per germline, CDR1 SGHRS and CDR2 YFSETQ. There are 13 residues in the CDR3. DNA of the CDR3: TGCGCCAGCAGCTTGCAGGGTGGCACTGAAGCTTTCTTT. Its protein product is CASSLQGGTEAFF.

The genes are TRBV19 and TRBJ1-2; D is unresolved. Germline V gene lookup returns CDR1 LNHDA and CDR2 SQIVND (reference sequence). This CDR3 is built from 14 residues. V was trimmed by 0 bases and J by 2 bases, leaving 7 bases between them. The CDR3 region is CASSIDMVNYGYTF. CDR3 nucleotides: TGTGCCAGTAGTATAGATATGGTAAACTATGGCTACACCTTC.

The chain has TRBV11-2 and TRBJ1-2; D perhaps matches TRBD1 (5 bases). V lost 5 bases to trimming and J lost 6 bases, with 10 bases between them. The germline V gene has CDR1 SGHAT and CDR2 FQNNGV. The CDR3 contains 12 residues. CDR3 sequence reads: CASSRLGDGYTF. The CDR3 coding sequence is TGTGCCAGCAGCCGGTTGGGGGATGGCTACACCTTC.

The V gene is TRBV7-2, the J gene TRBJ2-1; 10 positions agree with TRBD2. The CDR3 totals 17 residues. The V gene's germline CDR1 is SGHTA and CDR2 FQGNSA. Trimming took 0 bases from V and 7 from J; bases not matched to a gene: 9. The CDR3, as DNA: TGTGCCAGCAGCTTAGCGGGGGGACTAGCGTTATGGAATGAGCAGTTCTTC. Translated, it gives CASSLAGGLALWNEQFF.

V usage is TRBV19 and J usage is TRBJ2-1, with a possible D match to TRBD2 (6 bases). The length of the CDR3 is 12 residues. V was shortened by 7 bases and J by 7 bases, with 11 bases between the two germline ends. Per the germline V gene, CDR1 is LNHDA and CDR2 is SQIVND (reference sequence). CDR3 amino acids: CASTRGWNEQFF. CDR3 coding DNA: TGTGCCAGTACACGGGGGTGGAATGAGCAGTTCTTC.

V is TRBV2 and J is TRBJ1-1; 9 bases match TRBD1. There are 14 residues in the CDR3. V lost 6 bases and J lost 3; bases outside the gene matches: 5. Germline assignment: CDR1 SNHLY and CDR2 FYNNEI. CDR3 sequence: CASSRDRDDTEAFF. The CDR3 bases are TGTGCCAGCAGCCGGGACAGGGATGACACTGAAGCTTTCTTT.

As DNA, the CDR3 is TGTGCCAGCAGACCAGGGACAGGGAACTATGGCTACACCTTC. It specifies CASRPGTGNYGYTF. The J gene is TRBJ1-2, the V gene TRBV7-2; 9 bases fit TRBD1. V gave up 6 bases and J gave up 2 bases; unmatched junction bases: 4. Germline-derived CDR1 and CDR2 are SGHTA and FQGNSA. The CDR3 contains 14 residues.

The gene calls are TRBV6-6 and TRBJ1-2; no clear D gene. This CDR3 is 12 amino acids long. The ends were cut back, 2 bases at V and 4 bases at J, with 5 bases in the middle. Germline CDR1 MNHNY, CDR2 SVGAGI (reference sequence). The chain's CDR3 is CASSYRSYGYTF. In nucleotides, the CDR3 is TGTGCCAGCAGTTACAGGTCCTATGGCTACACCTTC.

V and J are TRBV6-6 and TRBJ1-5, with 8 bases identical to TRBD1. The CDR3 totals 15 residues. CDR1 is MNHNY and CDR2 is SVGAGI in the germline V gene (reference sequence). The ends lost 5 bases at V and 4 bases at J; junction bases unmatched: 7. In nucleotides, the CDR3 is TGTGCCAGCAGTCCGACAGGGGTTTTGAATCAGCCCCAGCATTTT. This encodes CASSPTGVLNQPQHF.

This rearrangement joins TRBV9 to TRBJ1-1; D uncertain. V shed 3 bases and J shed 7 bases, with 22 bases lying between them. CDR1 SGDLS and CDR2 YYNGEE come from the germline V gene. The CDR3 is made up of 16 amino acids. The CDR3 DNA follows: TGTGCCAGCAGCGGGACTCGAAAGGCGTATGAGAATGAAGCTTTCTTT. It is translated as CASSGTRKAYENEAFF.

The V gene is TRBV4-1, the J gene TRBJ1-4; 11 bases map to TRBD1. The V and J ends lost 4 bases and 6 bases, in that order; junction bases with no gene match: 7. The CDR3 extends over 16 amino acids. Germline-derived CDR1 and CDR2 are MGHRA and YSYEKL. The CDR3 is CASSPTPGQGDEKLFF. The CDR3 DNA is TGCGCCAGCAGCCCGACTCCGGGACAGGGGGATGAAAAACTGTTTTTT.

The chain couples TRBV6-6 to TRBJ1-3; D not resolved. The CDR3 covers 14 residues. Trimming took off 5 bases at V and 0 bases at J, with 8 bases between the two ends. Germline V gives CDR1 MNHNY, CDR2 SVGAGI (reference sequence). The CDR3 sequence is CASSQAISGNTIYF. CDR3 DNA sequence: TGTGCCAGCAGTCAGGCGATCTCTGGAAACACCATATATTTT.

This clone was recorded a few times. The gene calls are TRBV6-1 and TRBJ1-5, with a possible D match to TRBD1 (5 bases). The CDR3 covers 15 residues. Trimming stripped 4 bases from V and 2 bases from J, with 12 bases between. Looked up from germline, CDR1 is MNHNS and CDR2 is SASEGT. The CDR3 loop reads CASSVAGGGNQPQHF. CDR3 DNA: TGTGCCAGCAGTGTCGCTGGAGGGGGCAATCAGCCCCAGCATTTT.

The V call is TRBV19, the J call TRBJ2-5; 8 positions agree with TRBD1. J lost 3 bases, V lost 3 bases, and 6 bases had no gene match. In germline, CDR1 is LNHDA, CDR2 SQIVND (reference sequence). The CDR3 is 15 amino acids. The CDR3 nucleotides read TGTGCCAGTAGTATCCGGACAGGGCAAAAAGAGACCCAGTACTTC. Translation: CASSIRTGQKETQYF.

Worth noting for this clone: The identical CDR3 is also encoded by other nucleotide sequences in the sample. The rearrangement links TRBV7-2 to TRBJ2-1; D assignment may be TRBD1 or TRBD2 (5 bases each). Germline loops: CDR1 SGHTA, CDR2 FQGNSA. Deletions cut 1 base from V and 0 bases from J, with 10 bases between. The CDR3 has 16 amino acids. The CDR3 DNA reads as TGTGCCAGCAGCTTAGGGGGGTCCAGCTCCTACAATGAGCAGTTCTTC. It specifies CASSLGGSSSYNEQFF.

The chain links TRBV19 to TRBJ2-1; 12 bases agree with TRBD2. The CDR3 spans 15 residues. V shed 6 bases and J 6 bases; nucleotides not matched to a gene: 6. Germline V gene data show CDR1 as LNHDA and CDR2 as SQIVND (reference sequence). The CDR3 sequence: CASRPGTSGSNEQFF. Written as DNA, the CDR3 is TGTGCCAGTAGGCCCGGGACTAGCGGGTCCAATGAGCAGTTCTTC.

In the case of this clone: A read error may produce the germline difference seen at one junction end. The rearrangement joins TRBV30 to TRBJ1-6; D perhaps matches TRBD1 (5 bases). Germline V gives CDR1 GTSNPN, CDR2 SVGIG (reference sequence). The CDR3 contains 10 residues. CDR3 loop: CAWSAGTVTF. For the CDR3, the DNA is TGTGCCTGGAGTGCGGGGACGGTGACATTT.

V usage is TRBV10-3 and J usage is TRBJ1-5; D is unclear. Germline CDR1 and CDR2: ENHRY and SYGVKD. The V end was cut by 0 bases, the J end by 7 bases, with 16 bases between. This CDR3 comprises 16 residues. CDR3 sequence: CAISESSLRVQQPQHF. CDR3 DNA: TGTGCCATCAGTGAGTCGAGCTTAAGGGTTCAGCAGCCCCAGCATTTT.

The genes are TRBV30 and TRBJ1-5; a weak D match, TRBD1 (6 bases). This CDR3 spans 14 amino acids. Trimming took off 2 bases at V and 5 bases at J, with 13 bases between the two ends. CDR1 is GTSNPN, CDR2 SVGIG, per germline (reference sequence). The DNA for the CDR3 is TGTGCCTGGAGTCCCCGGACAGTTTATCAGCCCCAGCATTTT. This translates into CAWSPRTVYQPQHF.

The chain carries TRBV19 and TRBJ1-6; D may be TRBD1 (6 bases). The V gene's germline CDR1 is LNHDA and CDR2 SQIVND (reference sequence). V lost 5 bases and J lost 9, with 17 bases in between. The CDR3 consists of 15 residues. The CDR3 sequence: CASSAAARGFSPLHF. CDR3 DNA sequence: TGTGCCAGTAGTGCCGCGGCCAGGGGTTTTTCACCCCTCCACTTT.

This rearrangement joins TRBV28 to TRBJ2-4; D unclear. CDR3 length: 17 residues. Trimming shortened V by 0 bases and J by 3 bases, and 15 bases separated the two germline ends. In germline, CDR1 is MDHEN, CDR2 SYDVKM. The CDR3 reads CASSLWELGSLKNIQYF. CDR3 DNA: TGTGCCAGCAGTTTATGGGAGTTAGGGTCCCTCAAAAACATTCAGTACTTC.

This clone was detected only once. The chain has TRBV6-5 and TRBJ2-7, with 8 positions matching TRBD1. The CDR3 covers 14 residues. CDR1 is MNHEY, CDR2 SVGAGI, per germline. Losses at the gene ends were 8 bases for V and 7 bases for J; bases not matched to a gene: 13. The chain's CDR3 is CASQIGAGGLEQYV. CDR3 bases: TGTGCCAGCCAAATTGGGGCAGGGGGCTTAGAGCAGTACGTC.

This chain links TRBV28 with TRBJ2-3; 10 bases are a match to TRBD2. Trimming cost V 4 bases and J 2 bases; bases outside gene matches: 6. There are 16 residues in the CDR3. Germline lookup yields CDR1 MDHEN and CDR2 SYDVKM. The CDR3 reads CASSYGLAGATDTQYF. The CDR3 DNA sequence: TGTGCCAGCAGTTATGGCCTAGCGGGGGCCACAGATACGCAGTATTTT.

J is TRBJ1-2 and V is TRBV5-5, with 7 bases lining up with TRBD1. V was pared by 5 bases and J by 4 bases, with 11 bases of the junction left unmatched. Germline V CDR1 and CDR2: SGHKS, YYEKEE (reference sequence). The CDR3 sequence is 15 residues long. Written as DNA, the CDR3 is TGTGCCAGCAGTCCGACAGGGTTGGCTAGCTATGGCTACACCTTC. This sequence encodes CASSPTGLASYGYTF.

The count of this clone is one. CDR3 nucleotides: TGTGCCAGTAGTATAGACGGCAGGCGCTCTAATTATAGCAATCAGCCCCAGCATTTT. Its translation is CASSIDGRRSNYSNQPQHF. The V call is TRBV19, the J call TRBJ1-5, with D hard to call. Germline assignment: CDR1 LNHDA and CDR2 SQIVND (reference sequence). Trimming shortened V by 0 bases and J by 0 bases, and 18 bases separated the two germline ends. The CDR3 runs 19 residues.

V usage is TRBV14 and J usage is TRBJ2-5; D remains unclear. The CDR3 length is 16 residues. The germline CDR1 and CDR2 sequences are SGHDN and FVKESK. The germline V and J ends were trimmed by 4 bases and 0 bases, with 15 bases remaining between them. DNA of the CDR3: TGTGCCAGCAGCCCGTGGATAGCTACTAACCAAGAGACCCAGTACTTC. Translating it yields CASSPWIATNQETQYF.